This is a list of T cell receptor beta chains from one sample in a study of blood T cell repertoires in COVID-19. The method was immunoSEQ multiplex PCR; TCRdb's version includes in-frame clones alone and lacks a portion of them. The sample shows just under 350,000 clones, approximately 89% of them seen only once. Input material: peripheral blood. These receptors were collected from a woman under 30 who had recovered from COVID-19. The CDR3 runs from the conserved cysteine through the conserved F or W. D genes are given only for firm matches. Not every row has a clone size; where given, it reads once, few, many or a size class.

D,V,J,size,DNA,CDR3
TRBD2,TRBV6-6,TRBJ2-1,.,TGTGCCAGCACTAGCGGGAGAGGGAATGAGCAGTTCTTC,CASTSGRGNEQFF
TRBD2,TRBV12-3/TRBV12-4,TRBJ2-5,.,TGTGCCAGCAGTCCCCGGGGGGGGACCCAGTACTTC,CASSPRGGTQYF
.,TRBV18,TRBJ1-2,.,TGTGCCAGCTCACCACCAGAGGGGGACTATGGCTACACCTTC,CASSPPEGDYGYTF
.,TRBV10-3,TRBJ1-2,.,TGTGCCATCAGTGAGTACCGGGGTATCGCCTATGGCTACACCTTC,CAISEYRGIAYGYTF
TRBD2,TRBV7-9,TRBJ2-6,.,TGTGCCAGCAGCCAGACGAGTGGGACTAGCGCCTCTGGGGCCAACGTCCTGACTTTC,CASSQTSGTSASGANVLTF
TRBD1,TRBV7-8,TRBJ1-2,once,TGTGCCAGCAGCTCGGGACAGAACTATGGCTACACCTTC,CASSSGQNYGYTF
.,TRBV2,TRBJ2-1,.,TGTGCCAGCAGCCGAAGCCCCTTAGACACCTACAATGAGCAGTTCTTC,CASSRSPLDTYNEQFF
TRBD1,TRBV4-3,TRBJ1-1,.,TGCGCCAGCAGCCAAGAAGGGGGCAGGGGGCATGCTGAAGCTTTCTTT,CASSQEGGRGHAEAFF
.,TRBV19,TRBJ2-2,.,TGTGCCAGTAGGGCTTATAATCTCGCGAACACCGGGGAGCTGTTTTTT,CASRAYNLANTGELFF
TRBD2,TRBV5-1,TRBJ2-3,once,TGCGCCAGCAGCGCGGGACTAGCGGGGGTTAATACGCAGTATTTT,CASSAGLAGVNTQYF
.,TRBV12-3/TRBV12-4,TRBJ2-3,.,TGTGCCAGCAGTTCCCGGGCAGATACGCAGTATTTT,CASSSRADTQYF
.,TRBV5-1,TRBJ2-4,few,TGCGCCAGCAGCTTGGAGGCAGGGGAAGGCATTCAGTACTTC,CASSLEAGEGIQYF
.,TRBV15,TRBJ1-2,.,TGTGCCACCAGCAGAAGGTTCGGACAGCCGGGAGGCTACACCTTC,CATSRRFGQPGGYTF
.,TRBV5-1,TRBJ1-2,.,TGCGCCAGCAGCTTGGGTTGGGGGCCTGGCTATGGCTACACCTTC,CASSLGWGPGYGYTF
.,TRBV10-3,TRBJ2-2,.,TGTGCCATCAGTGAGGTGACTCCCGGGGAGCTGTTTTTT,CAISEVTPGELFF
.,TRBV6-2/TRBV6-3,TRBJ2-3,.,TGTGCCAGCAGCCCGGGCCCCATCGCGCAGTATTTT,CASSPGPIAQYF
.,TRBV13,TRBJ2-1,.,TGTGCCAGCAGCAAACTGATGGTGGAGTACTCCTACAATGAGCAGTTCTTC,CASSKLMVEYSYNEQFF
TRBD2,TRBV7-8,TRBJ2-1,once,TGTGCCAGCAGCCGCGGGACTAGCTACAATGAGCAGTTCTTC,CASSRGTSYNEQFF
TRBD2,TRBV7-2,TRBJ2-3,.,TGTGCCAGCAGCCTGGGACTAGTCACCAAAGATACGCAGTATTTT,CASSLGLVTKDTQYF
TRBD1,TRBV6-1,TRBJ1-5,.,TGTGCCAGCAGTGAGCGATTGGGACAGGGACCTTGGCCCCAGCATTTT,CASSERLGQGPWPQHF
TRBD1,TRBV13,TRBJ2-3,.,TGTGCCAGCAGCTCCATGCAACCGACAGGGGGCGGCGGTGGAATCACAGATACGCAGTATTTT,CASSSMQPTGGGGGITDTQYF
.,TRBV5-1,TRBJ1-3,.,TGCGCCAGCAGCTTGACCCCGGAGACAAACACCATATATTTT,CASSLTPETNTIYF
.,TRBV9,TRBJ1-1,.,TGTGCCAGCAGCCCTACCGGGGTCTATGGAGCTTTCTTT,CASSPTGVYGAFF
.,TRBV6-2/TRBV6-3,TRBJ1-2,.,TGTGCCAGCAGCAACGCCAGGGCAAGCGCTGGCTACACCTTC,CASSNARASAGYTF
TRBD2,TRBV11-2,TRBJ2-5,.,TGTGCCAGCAGCTTAGTGTCTAGCGGGAGTAAAGAGACCCAGTACTTC,CASSLVSSGSKETQYF
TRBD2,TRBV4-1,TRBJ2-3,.,TGCGCCAGCAGCCAAGGACTAGCGGGGGCCACAGATACGCAGTATTTT,CASSQGLAGATDTQYF
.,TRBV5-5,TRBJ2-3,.,TGTGCCAGCAGCTGGATGGGCCCTGGCACAGATACGCAGTATTTT,CASSWMGPGTDTQYF
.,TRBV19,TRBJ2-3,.,TGTGCCAGTAGTACCGAGACTAGCACAGATACGCAGTATTTT,CASSTETSTDTQYF
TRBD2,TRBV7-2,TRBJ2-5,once,TGTGCCAGCAGCTTAGCGCGACTAGCGGGAGGGAGGTGGGAGACCCAGTACTTC,CASSLARLAGGRWETQYF
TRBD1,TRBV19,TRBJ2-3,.,TGTGCCAGTAGTAGACAGGGACGGTCGACAGATACGCAGTATTTT,CASSRQGRSTDTQYF
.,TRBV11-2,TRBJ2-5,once,TGTGCCAGCAGCTTAGATCGTTGGTTGAGGCTCCAAGAGACCCAGTACTTC,CASSLDRWLRLQETQYF
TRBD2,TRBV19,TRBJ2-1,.,TGTGCCAGTACCGAGGCGGGAGGTCGGCAGTTCTTC,CASTEAGGRQFF
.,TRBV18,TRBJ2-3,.,TGTGCCAGCTCACCACCCTCTGGGGGGGATACGCAGTATTTT,CASSPPSGGDTQYF
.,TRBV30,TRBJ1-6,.,TGTGCCTGGAGGCTTCTCGGACTCTGGGATTCACCCCTCCACTTT,CAWRLLGLWDSPLHF
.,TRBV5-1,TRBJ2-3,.,TGCGCCAGCAGCCTACCCCTAGACTACAGCACAGATACGCAGTATTTT,CASSLPLDYSTDTQYF
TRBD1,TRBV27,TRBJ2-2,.,TGTGCCACCAGGTCGAGGACAGGGGGAGGGGACACCGGGGAGCTGTTTTTT,CATRSRTGGGDTGELFF
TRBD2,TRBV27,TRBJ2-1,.,TGTGCCAGCAGTCCCGTTTTGCGGGAGATTCCTTACAATGAGCAGTTCTTC,CASSPVLREIPYNEQFF
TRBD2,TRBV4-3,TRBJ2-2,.,TGCGCCAGCAGCCAAGTACGGACTAGAGCTACCGGGGAGCTGTTTTTT,CASSQVRTRATGELFF
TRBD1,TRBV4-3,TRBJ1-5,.,TGCGCCAGCAGCCCGTCGTTACAGGGGAATCAGCCCCAGCATTTT,CASSPSLQGNQPQHF
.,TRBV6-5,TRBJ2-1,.,TGTGCCAGCAGTTACTCGACGGGTCAACCCTACAATGAGCAGTTCTTC,CASSYSTGQPYNEQFF
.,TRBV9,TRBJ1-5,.,TGTGCCAGCAGCGTCTCAGAGGATCAGCCCCAGCATTTT,CASSVSEDQPQHF
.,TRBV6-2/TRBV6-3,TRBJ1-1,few,TGTGCCAGCAGTTCCTTCGGGGGGCTGAACACTGAAGCTTTCTTT,CASSSFGGLNTEAFF
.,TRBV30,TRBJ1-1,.,TGTGCCTGGAGTGTATCGGACACTGAAGCTTTCTTT,CAWSVSDTEAFF
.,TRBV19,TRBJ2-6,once,TGTGCCAGTAGTCCCTCACTAGGGGGAGAGTTGACTATCAACTGGGCCAACGTCCTGACTTTC,CASSPSLGGELTINWANVLTF
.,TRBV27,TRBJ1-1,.,TGTGCCAGCAGTCGACGGGGGGGGCGCGAAGAAGCTTTCTTT,CASSRRGGREEAFF